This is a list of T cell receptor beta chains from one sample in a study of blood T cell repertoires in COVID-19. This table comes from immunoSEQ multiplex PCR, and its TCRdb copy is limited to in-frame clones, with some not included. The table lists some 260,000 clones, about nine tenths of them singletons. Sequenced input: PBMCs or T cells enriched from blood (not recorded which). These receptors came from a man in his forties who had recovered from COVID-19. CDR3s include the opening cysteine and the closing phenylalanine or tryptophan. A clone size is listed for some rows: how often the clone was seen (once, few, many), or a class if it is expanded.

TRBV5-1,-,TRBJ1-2,CASSFADRGYGYTF
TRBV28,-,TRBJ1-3,CASLWRTGDSGNTIYF
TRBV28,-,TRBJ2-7,CASTGTGGLSYEQYF
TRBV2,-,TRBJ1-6,CASNSGNSPLHF
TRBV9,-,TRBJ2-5,CASSVGQGIQETQYF
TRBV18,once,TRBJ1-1,CASSPFRGAEAFF
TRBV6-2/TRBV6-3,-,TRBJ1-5,CASSQDRRNQPQHF
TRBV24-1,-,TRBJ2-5,CATSDRGTLIQETQYF
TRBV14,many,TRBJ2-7,CASSQDLSPGYPYEQYF
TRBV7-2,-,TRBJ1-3,CASSSDHSGNTIYF
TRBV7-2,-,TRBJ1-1,CASSWTGYATEAFF
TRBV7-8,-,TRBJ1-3,CASSLRLLSSGNTIYF
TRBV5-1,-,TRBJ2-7,CASSWTSGGSYEQYF
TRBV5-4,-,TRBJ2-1,CASSLVAGNEQFF
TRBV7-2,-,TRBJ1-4,CASSSLGAFEKLFF
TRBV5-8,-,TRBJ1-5,CASSLDRAYSNQPQHF
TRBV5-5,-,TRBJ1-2,CASRPQGSYGYTF
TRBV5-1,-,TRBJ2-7,CASSTSGASSYEQYF
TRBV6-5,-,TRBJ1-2,CAIPGNRVYYGYTF
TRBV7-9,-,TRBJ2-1,CASSPLAGGWNEQFF
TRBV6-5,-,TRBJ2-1,CAAQWRGGDNEQFF
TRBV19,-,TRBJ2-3,CASRQAGDKADTQYF
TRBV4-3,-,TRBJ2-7,CASSQDASGTYEQYF
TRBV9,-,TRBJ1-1,CASSVRDTNTEAFF
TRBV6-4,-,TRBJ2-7,CASDTRPHRDRLTEQYF
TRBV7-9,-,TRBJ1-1,CASSLLGRGAFF
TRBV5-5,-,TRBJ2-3,CASSLEGLPPYTDTQYF
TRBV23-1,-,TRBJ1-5,CATLRYRGIMYQPQHF
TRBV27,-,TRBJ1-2,CASTPGIGNYGYTF
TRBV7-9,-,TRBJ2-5,CASRPLRETQYF
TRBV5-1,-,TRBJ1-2,CASSLVAGSNYGYTF
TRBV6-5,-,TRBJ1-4,CATRRQASFEKLFF
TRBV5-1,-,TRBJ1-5,CASSPQDSLNQPQHF
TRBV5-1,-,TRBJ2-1,CASSLVQTSGPNEQFF
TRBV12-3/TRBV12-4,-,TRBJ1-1,CASSLMGGGEAFF
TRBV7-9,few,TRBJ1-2,CASSRGQNYGYTF
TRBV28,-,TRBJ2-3,CASRWGRTDTQYF
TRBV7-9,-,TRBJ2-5,CASSLDERKETQYF
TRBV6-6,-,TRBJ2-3,CASSHGLAGTDTQYF
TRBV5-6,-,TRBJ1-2,CASSQRQGVKDYGYTF
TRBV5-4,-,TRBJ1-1,CASSLAGRTRVNTEAFF
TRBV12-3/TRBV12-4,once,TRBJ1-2,CASSFFPGEGYTF
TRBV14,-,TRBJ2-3,CASRSAVSTDTQYF
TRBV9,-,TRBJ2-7,CASRKGTDSYEQYF
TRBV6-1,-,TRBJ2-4,CASSELQGVDIQYF
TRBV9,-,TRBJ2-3,CASSVGGGGDTQYF
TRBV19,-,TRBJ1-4,CASSNGGRGREKLFF
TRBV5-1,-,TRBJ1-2,CASNQQGANYGYTF
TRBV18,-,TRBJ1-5,CASSTSISGNQPQHF
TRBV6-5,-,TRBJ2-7,CASSYVLSAYEQYF
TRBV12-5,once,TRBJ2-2,CATRGRGGELFF
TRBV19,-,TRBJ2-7,CASSPSTTAAYEQYF
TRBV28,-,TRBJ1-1,CASSYPQGIRNTEAFF